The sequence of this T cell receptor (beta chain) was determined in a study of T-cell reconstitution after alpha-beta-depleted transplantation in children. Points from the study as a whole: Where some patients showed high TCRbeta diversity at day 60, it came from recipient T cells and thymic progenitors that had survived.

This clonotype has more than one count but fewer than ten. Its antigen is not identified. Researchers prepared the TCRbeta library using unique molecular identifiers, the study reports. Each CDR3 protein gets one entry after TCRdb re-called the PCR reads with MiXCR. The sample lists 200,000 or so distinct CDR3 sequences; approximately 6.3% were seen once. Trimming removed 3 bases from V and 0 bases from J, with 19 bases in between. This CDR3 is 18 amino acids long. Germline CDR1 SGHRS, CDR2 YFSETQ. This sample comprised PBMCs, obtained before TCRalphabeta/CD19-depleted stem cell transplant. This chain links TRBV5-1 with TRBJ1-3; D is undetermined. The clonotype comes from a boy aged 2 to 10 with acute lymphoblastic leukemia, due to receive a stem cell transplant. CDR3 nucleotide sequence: TGCGCCAGCAGCTCCCCATCCGGGAGTCTAAGCTCTGGAAACACCATATATTTT. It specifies CASSSPSGSLSSGNTIYF.